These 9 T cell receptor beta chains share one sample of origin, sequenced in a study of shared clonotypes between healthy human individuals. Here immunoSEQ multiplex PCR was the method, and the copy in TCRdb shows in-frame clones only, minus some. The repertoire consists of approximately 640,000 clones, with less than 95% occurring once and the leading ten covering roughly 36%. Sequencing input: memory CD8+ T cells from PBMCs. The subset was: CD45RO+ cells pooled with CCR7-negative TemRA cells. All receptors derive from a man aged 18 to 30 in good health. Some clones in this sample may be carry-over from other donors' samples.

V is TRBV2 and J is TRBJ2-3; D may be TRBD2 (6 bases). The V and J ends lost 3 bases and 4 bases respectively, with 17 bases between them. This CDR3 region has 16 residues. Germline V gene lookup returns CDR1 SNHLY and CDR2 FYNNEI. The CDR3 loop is CASSDSGKGGPDTQYF. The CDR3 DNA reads TGTGCCAGCAGTGACTCGGGCAAGGGAGGCCCAGATACGCAGTATTTT.

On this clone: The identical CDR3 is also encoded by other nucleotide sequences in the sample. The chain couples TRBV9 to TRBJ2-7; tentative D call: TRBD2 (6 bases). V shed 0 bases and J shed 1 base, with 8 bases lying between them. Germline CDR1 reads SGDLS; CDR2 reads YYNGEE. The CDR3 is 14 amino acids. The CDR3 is CASSVGSGSYEQYF. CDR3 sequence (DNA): TGTGCCAGCAGCGTAGGTAGCGGTTCCTACGAGCAGTACTTC.

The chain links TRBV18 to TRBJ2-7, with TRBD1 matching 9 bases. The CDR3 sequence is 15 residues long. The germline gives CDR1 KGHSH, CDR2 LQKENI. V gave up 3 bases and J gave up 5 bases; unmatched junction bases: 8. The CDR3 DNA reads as TGTGCCAGCTCACCGGACGGGACAGGGATCCACGAGCAGTACTTC. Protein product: CASSPDGTGIHEQYF.

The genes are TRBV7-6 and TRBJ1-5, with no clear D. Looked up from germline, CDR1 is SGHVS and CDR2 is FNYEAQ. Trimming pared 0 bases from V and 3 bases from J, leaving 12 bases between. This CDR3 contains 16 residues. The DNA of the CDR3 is TGTGCCAGCAGCTTAGCCGCTGACGGGTACAATCAGCCCCAGCATTTT. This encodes CASSLAADGYNQPQHF. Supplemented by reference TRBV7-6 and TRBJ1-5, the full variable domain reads GAGVSQSPRYKVTKRGQDVALRCDPISGHVSLYWYRQALGQGPEFLTYFNYEAQQDKSGLPNDRFSAERPEGSISTLTIQRTEQRDSAMYRCASSLAADGYNQPQHFGDGTRLSIL.

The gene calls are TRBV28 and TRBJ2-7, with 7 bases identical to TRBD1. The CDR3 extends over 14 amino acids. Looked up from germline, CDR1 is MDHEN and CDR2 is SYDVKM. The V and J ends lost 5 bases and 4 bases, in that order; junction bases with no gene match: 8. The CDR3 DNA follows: TGTGCCAGCAGTCTACCTGGCAGGGGGTACGAGCAGTACTTC. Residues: CASSLPGRGYEQYF.

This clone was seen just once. For the CDR3, the DNA is TGTGCCAGCAGCACCCCGGGAATATCCTGGGGCAATGAGCAGTTCTTC. This gives the protein CASSTPGISWGNEQFF. The chain is built from TRBV2 and TRBJ2-1; weak D call: TRBD2 (5 bases). The CDR3 has 16 residues. From germline, CDR1 is SNHLY and CDR2 FYNNEI. The V end lost 6 bases, the J end lost 6 bases, and 21 bases lay between the germline ends.

The CDR3 loop reads CASSFGVSVQYF. The DNA for the CDR3 is TGTGCCAGCAGCTTCGGAGTCAGTGTGCAGTACTTC. The V gene is TRBV7-8, the J gene TRBJ2-7; D remains ambiguous. Trimming removed 3 bases at V and 9 bases at J, with 12 bases between. In germline, CDR1 is SGHVS, CDR2 FQNEAQ. The CDR3 has 12 amino acids.

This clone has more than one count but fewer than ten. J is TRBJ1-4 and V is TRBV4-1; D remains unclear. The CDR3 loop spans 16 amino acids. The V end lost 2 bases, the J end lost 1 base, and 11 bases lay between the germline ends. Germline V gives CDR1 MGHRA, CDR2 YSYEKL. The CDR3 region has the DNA TGCGCCAGCAGCCAAACCCCCTTTGGAACTAATGAAAAACTGTTTTTT. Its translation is CASSQTPFGTNEKLFF.

The CDR3: CASSGFRALADQETQYF. The CDR3 coding sequence is TGTGCCAGCAGCGGTTTTAGGGCGTTAGCGGATCAAGAGACCCAGTACTTC. This chain connects TRBV9 to TRBJ2-5; a weak D match, TRBD2 (6 bases). Germline CDR1 is SGDLS and CDR2 is YYNGEE. Trimming left V 3 bases short and J 2 bases short, with 20 bases between. The CDR3 length is 17 residues. Full variable domain (missing parts from reference TRBV9 and TRBJ2-5): DSGVTQTPKHLITATGQRVTLRCSPRSGDLSVYWYQQSLDQGLQFLIQYYNGEERAKGNILERFSAQQFPDLHSELNLSSLELGDSALYFCASSGFRALADQETQYFGPGTRLLVL.